This T cell receptor beta chain stems from a study of blood T cell repertoires in COVID-19. About the study: Sites in the United States, Italy and Spain provided acute and convalescent COVID-19 samples. Nucleic acid was either cDNA or gDNA, and it came from T cells, B-cell-depleted T cells, or PBMCs.

The data were produced by immunoSEQ multiplex PCR, yet TCRdb's version contains in-frame clones alone and is incomplete. The table shows approximately 270,000 clones, with approximately 90% occurring only once. Germline V lookup: CDR1 SGHDT, CDR2 YYEEEE. The ends were cut back, 3 bases at V and 2 bases at J, with 12 bases in the middle. CDR3 size: 15 residues. Assignments of participants to cohorts depended upon their own reported clinical history. In the 2 weeks before study entry, exposed participants met a COVID-19 case, which was PCR-confirmed or clinician-diagnosed. The sequencing sample was made of PBMCs or T cells enriched from blood (not recorded which). The source of this sequence is a man aged 35 to 55 who had been exposed to COVID-19. J is TRBJ1-3 and V is TRBV5-6; a possible D gene is TRBD1 (6 bases). CDR3 loop: CASSSDRLPGNTIYF. The CDR3 DNA reads TGTGCCAGCAGCTCCGACAGGTTACCTGGAAACACCATATATTTT.